This T cell receptor beta chain was retrieved from a study of PD-1 blockade in classical Hodgkin lymphoma. General study results and limits: Before treatment, TCR diversity in newly diagnosed patients was reportedly lower than in healthy donors.

TCRdb's table, derived via immunoSEQ multiplex PCR, lists solely in-frame clones and lacks some. The sample lists fewer than 100,000 clones, roughly 92% seen once, with about 2.8% in the top ten. After autologous stem cell transplantation all patients relapsed, and prior brentuximab vedotin exposure differed between cohorts. The count of this clone is one. Its antigen is unidentified. Sequencing was performed on peripheral blood mononuclear cells (PBMCs), taken at baseline. This sequence originates from a human donor with classical Hodgkin lymphoma.

This CDR3 reads CSVEHRTGRVEQYF. CDR3 DNA sequence: TGCAGCGTCGAACATCGGACAGGGCGGGTCGAGCAGTACTTC. This sequence joins TRBV29-1 and TRBJ2-7; TRBD1 matches at 8 bases. J gave up 6 bases and V 6 bases, and 13 bases lay outside the gene matches. Germline CDR1 reads SQVTM; CDR2 reads ANQGSEA. The CDR3 runs to 14 residues.